These 6 T cell receptor beta chains originate from one sample sequenced in a study of T cell responses to AZD1222 COVID-19 vaccine. The table came from immunoSEQ multiplex PCR; TCRdb's copy has only in-frame clones and leaves some out. Here the sample spans 150,000 to 200,000 clones, 88% being singletons. Sequenced here: peripheral blood, sampled on day 0 of AZD1222 vaccination. The receptor set was obtained from an adult in good health.

This clone was seen a single time. This sequence joins TRBV5-4 and TRBJ2-6; TRBD1 or TRBD2 may be the D gene (6 bases each). Germline CDR1 and CDR2: SGHNT and YYREEE (reference sequence). V lost 4 bases and J 2 bases, leaving 19 bases between the germline ends. This CDR3 contains 18 residues. The CDR3: CASSRTVAGITGANVLTF. For the CDR3, the DNA is TGTGCCAGCAGCAGGACAGTGGCGGGGATCACTGGGGCCAACGTCCTGACTTTC.

V and J are TRBV3-1 (or the pseudogene TRBV3-2) and TRBJ1-4; D unresolved. The CDR3 contains 14 residues. Per the germline V gene, CDR1 is LGHDT and CDR2 is YNNKEL (reference sequence). Between the trimmed V and J ends, which lost 0 bases and 6 bases, there was a span of 8 bases. This chain's CDR3 is CASSQDSRYEKLFF. As DNA, the CDR3 is TGTGCCAGCAGCCAAGACAGCAGGTATGAAAAACTGTTTTTT.

This clone was recorded once. The chain is built from TRBV19 and TRBJ2-3, with 9 bases matching TRBD1. Germline lookup yields CDR1 LNHDA and CDR2 SQIVND (reference sequence). J lost 0 bases, V lost 5 bases, and 15 bases had no gene match. The CDR3 totals 19 residues. For the CDR3, the DNA is TGTGCCAGTAGTGCGACAGGGGGGAACAATGTTTTTAGCACAGATACGCAGTATTTT. Amino acid sequence: CASSATGGNNVFSTDTQYF.

The V and J genes are TRBV5-1 and TRBJ2-3; D is unresolved. The V and J ends lost 4 bases and 1 base respectively, with 10 bases between them. Looked up from germline, CDR1 is SGHRS and CDR2 is YFSETQ. The CDR3 covers 14 residues. CDR3 loop: CASSAYSGTDTQYF. As DNA, the CDR3 is TGCGCCAGCAGCGCCTACTCGGGCACAGATACGCAGTATTTT.

This clone showed up just once. The chain combines TRBV3-1 (or the pseudogene TRBV3-2) with TRBJ1-2, with D possibly TRBD1 on 5 matching bases. V lost 1 base and J 8 bases, leaving 8 bases between the germline ends. The CDR3 has 12 amino acids. From germline, CDR1 is LGHDT and CDR2 YNNKEL (reference sequence). CDR3 residues: CASSQAAGGYTF. CDR3 sequence (DNA): TGTGCCAGCAGCCAAGCGGCAGGGGGCTACACCTTC.

This chain links TRBV3-1 (or the pseudogene TRBV3-2) with TRBJ2-3; D is unclear. CDR3 length: 12 residues. Trimming took 4 bases from V and 6 from J, leaving 8 bases between them. Germline V gives CDR1 LGHDT, CDR2 YNNKEL (reference sequence). DNA of the CDR3: TGTGCCAGCAGCCCCGCCGTTGATACGCAGTATTTT. Translated, it gives CASSPAVDTQYF.